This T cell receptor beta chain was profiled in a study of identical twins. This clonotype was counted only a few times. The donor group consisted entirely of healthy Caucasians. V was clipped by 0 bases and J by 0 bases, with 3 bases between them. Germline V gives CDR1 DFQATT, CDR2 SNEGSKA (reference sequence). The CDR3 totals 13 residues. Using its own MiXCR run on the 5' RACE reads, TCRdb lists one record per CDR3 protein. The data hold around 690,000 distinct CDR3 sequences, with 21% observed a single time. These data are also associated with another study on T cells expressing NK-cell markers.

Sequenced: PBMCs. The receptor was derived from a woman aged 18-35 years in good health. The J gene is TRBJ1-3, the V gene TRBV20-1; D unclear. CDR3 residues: CSARESSGNTIYF. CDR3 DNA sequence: TGCAGTGCTAGAGAGAGCTCTGGAAACACCATATATTTT.